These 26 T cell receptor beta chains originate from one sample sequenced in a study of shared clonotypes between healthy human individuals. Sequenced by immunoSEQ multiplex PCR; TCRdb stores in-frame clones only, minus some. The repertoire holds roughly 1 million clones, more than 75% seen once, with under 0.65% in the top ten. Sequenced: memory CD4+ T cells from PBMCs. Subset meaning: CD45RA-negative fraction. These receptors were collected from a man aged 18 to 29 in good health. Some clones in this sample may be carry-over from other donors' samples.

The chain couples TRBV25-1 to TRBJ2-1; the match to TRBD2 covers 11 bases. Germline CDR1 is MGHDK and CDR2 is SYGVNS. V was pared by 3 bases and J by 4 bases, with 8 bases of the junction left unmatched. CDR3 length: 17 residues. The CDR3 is CASSDATLAGAYNEQFF. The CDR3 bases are TGTGCCAGCAGTGACGCTACACTAGCGGGAGCATACAATGAGCAGTTCTTC.

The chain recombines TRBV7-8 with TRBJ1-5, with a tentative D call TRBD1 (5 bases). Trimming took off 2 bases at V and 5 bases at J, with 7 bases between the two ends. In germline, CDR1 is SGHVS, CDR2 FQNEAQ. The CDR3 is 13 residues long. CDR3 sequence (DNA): TGTGCCAGCAGCTTAACGACAGATCAGCCCCAGCATTTT. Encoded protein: CASSLTTDQPQHF.

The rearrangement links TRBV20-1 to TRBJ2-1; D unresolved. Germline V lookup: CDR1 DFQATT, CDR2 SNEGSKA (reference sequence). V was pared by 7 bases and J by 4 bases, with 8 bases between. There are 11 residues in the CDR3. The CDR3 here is CSGSFYNEQFF. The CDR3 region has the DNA TGCAGTGGGAGTTTTTACAATGAGCAGTTCTTC.

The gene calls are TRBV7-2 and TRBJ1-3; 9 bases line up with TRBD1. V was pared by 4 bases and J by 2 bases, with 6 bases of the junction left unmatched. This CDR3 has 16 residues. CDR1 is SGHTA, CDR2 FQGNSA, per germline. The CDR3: CASSSEQGATGNTIYF. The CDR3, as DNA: TGTGCCAGCAGCTCAGAACAGGGGGCGACTGGAAACACCATATATTTT.

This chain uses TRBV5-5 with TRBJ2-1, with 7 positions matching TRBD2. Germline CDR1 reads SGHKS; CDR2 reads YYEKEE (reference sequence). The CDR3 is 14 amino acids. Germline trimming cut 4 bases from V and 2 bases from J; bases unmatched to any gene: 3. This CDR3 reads CASSPSGTYNEQFF. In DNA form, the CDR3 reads TGTGCCAGCAGCCCCAGCGGGACCTACAATGAGCAGTTCTTC.

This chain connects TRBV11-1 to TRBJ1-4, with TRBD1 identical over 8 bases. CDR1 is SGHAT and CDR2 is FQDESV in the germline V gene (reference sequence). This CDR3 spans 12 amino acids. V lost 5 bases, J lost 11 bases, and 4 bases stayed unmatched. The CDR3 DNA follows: TGTGCCAGCAGCCCGGACAGGGAGAAACTGTTTTTT. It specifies CASSPDREKLFF. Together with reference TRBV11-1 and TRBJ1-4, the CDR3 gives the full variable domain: EAEVAQSPRYKITEKSQAVAFWCDPISGHATLYWYRQILGQGPELLVQFQDESVVDDSQLPKDRFSAERLKGVDSTLKIQPAELGDSAMYLCASSPDREKLFFGSGTQLSVL.

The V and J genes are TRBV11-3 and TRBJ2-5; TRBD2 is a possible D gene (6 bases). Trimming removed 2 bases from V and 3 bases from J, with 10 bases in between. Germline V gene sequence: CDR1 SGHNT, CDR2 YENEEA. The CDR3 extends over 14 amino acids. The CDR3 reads CASSLNSGEETQYF. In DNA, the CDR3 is TGTGCCAGCAGCTTAAACTCGGGGGAAGAGACCCAGTACTTC.

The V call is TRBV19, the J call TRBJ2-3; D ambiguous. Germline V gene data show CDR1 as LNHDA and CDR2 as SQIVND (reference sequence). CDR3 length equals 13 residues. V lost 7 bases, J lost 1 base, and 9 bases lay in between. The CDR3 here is CASTEGRTDTQYF. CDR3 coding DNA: TGTGCCAGTACAGAAGGCCGCACAGATACGCAGTATTTT.

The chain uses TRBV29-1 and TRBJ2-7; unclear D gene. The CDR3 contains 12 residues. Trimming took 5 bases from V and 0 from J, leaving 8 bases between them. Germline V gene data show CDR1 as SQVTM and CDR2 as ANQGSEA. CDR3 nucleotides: TGCAGCGTTTCTCCGTCCTCCTACGAGCAGTACTTC. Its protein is CSVSPSSYEQYF.

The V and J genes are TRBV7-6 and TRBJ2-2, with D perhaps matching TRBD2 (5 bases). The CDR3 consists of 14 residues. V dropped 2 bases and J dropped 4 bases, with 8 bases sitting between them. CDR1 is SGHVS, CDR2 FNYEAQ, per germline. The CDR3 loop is CASSLIGGTGELFF. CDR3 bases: TGTGCCAGCAGCTTAATTGGAGGCACCGGGGAGCTGTTTTTT.

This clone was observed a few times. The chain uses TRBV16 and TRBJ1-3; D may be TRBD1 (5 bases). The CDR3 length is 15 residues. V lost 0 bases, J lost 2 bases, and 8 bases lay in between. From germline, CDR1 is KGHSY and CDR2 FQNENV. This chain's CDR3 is CASSQSRTPGNTIYF. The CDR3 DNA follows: TGTGCCAGCAGCCAATCGAGGACACCTGGAAACACCATATATTTT.

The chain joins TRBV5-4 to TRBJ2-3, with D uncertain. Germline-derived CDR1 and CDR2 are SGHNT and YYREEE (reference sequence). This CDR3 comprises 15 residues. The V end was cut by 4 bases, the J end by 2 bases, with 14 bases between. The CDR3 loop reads CASSSPPAHTDTQYF. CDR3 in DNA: TGTGCCAGCAGCAGCCCCCCCGCGCACACAGATACGCAGTATTTT.

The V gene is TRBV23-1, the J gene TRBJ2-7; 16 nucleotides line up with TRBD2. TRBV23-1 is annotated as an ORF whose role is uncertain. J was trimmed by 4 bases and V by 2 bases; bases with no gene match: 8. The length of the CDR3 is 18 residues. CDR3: CASSQGTSGRGVGYEQYF. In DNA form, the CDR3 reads TGCGCCAGCAGTCAAGGGACTAGCGGGAGGGGTGTTGGGTACGAGCAGTACTTC.

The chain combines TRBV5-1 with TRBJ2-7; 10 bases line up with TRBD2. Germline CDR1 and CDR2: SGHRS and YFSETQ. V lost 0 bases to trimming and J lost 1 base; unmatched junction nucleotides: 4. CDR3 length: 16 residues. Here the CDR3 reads CASSLGGSGRSYEQYF. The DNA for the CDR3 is TGCGCCAGCAGCTTGGGAGGTAGCGGGAGGTCCTACGAGCAGTACTTC.

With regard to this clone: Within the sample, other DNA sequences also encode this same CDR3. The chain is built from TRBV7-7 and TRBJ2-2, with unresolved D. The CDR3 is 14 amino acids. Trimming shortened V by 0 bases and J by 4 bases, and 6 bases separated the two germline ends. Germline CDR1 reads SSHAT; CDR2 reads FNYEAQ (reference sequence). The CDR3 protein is CASSLAPSTGELFF. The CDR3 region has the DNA TGTGCCAGCAGCTTAGCGCCAAGCACCGGGGAGCTGTTTTTT.

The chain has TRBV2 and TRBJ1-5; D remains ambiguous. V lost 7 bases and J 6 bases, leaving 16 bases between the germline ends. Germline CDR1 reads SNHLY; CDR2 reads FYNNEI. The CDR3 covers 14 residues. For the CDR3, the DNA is TGTGCCAGCACCCTCGGGGAGGGCGGTCAGCCCCAGCATTTT. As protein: CASTLGEGGQPQHF.

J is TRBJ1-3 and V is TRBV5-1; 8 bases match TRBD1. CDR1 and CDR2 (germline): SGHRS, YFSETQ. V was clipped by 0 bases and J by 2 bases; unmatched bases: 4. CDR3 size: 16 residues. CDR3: CASSLAATGAGNTIYF. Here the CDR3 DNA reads TGCGCCAGCAGCTTGGCCGCGACAGGGGCTGGAAACACCATATATTTT.

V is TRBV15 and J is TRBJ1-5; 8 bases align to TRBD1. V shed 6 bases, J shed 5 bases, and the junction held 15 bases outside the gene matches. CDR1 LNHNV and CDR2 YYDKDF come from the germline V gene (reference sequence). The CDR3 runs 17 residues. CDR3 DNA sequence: TGTGCCACCAGTACGCGACGACAGGGGCGGGGGGATCAGCCCCAGCATTTT. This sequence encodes CATSTRRQGRGDQPQHF.

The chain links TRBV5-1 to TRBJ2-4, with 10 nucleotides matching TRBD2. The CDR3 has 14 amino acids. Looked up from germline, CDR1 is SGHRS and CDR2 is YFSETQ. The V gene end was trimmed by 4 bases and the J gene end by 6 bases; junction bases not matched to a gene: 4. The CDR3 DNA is TGCGCCAGCAGCGCGCGACTAGCGGGAAACATTCAGTACTTC. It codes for CASSARLAGNIQYF.

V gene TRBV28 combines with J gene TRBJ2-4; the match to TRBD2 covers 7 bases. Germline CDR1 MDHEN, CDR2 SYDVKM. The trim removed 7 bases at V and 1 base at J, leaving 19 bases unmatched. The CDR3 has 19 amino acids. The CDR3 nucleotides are TGTGCCAGCAAGGCGGGGCAGGGAAACCGCGGGGGTGCCAAAAACATTCAGTACTTC. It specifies CASKAGQGNRGGAKNIQYF.

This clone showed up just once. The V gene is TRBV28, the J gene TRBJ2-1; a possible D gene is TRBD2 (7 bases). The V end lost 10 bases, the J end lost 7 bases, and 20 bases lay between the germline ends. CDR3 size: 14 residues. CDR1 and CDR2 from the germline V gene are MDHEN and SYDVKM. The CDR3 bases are TGTGCCACGGCCGGGGGCGGGAGAACGAATGAGCAGTTCTTC. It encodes CATAGGGRTNEQFF.

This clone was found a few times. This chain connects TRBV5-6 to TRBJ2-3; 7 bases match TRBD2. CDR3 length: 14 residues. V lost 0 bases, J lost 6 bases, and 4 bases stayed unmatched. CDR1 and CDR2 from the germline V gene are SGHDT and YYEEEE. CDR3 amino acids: CASSLAGGDDTQYF. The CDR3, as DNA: TGTGCCAGCAGCTTGGCTGGGGGGGATGATACGCAGTATTTT.

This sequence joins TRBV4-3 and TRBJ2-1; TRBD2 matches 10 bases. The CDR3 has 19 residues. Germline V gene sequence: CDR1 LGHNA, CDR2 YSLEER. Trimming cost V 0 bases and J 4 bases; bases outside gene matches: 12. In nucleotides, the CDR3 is TGCGCCAGCAGCCAAGATGTAAGACGAGGAGCGGGAGGGTACAATGAGCAGTTCTTC. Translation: CASSQDVRRGAGGYNEQFF.

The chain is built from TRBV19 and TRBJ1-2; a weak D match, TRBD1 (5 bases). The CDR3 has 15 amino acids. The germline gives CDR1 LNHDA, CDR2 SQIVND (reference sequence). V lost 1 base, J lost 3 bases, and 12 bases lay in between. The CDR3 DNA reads TGTGCCAGTAGTATAGTAGGGGCTAGAGACTATGGCTACACCTTC. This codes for CASSIVGARDYGYTF.

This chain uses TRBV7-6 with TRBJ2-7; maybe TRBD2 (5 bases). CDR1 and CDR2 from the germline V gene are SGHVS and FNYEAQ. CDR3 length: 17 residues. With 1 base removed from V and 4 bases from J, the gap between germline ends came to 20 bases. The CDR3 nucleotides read TGTGCCAGCAGCTTAGGAGCCAGCGGAACGTCTATGTACGAGCAGTACTTC. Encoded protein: CASSLGASGTSMYEQYF.

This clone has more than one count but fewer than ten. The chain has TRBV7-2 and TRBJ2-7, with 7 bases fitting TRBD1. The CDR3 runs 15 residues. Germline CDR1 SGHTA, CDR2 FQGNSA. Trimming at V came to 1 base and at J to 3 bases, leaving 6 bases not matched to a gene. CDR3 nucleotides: TGTGCCAGCAGCTTAGATCCGGGACAGAACTACGAGCAGTACTTC. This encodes CASSLDPGQNYEQYF.